This T cell receptor (beta chain) was sequenced during a study of T-cell reconstitution after alpha-beta-depleted transplantation in children. Overall study findings and caveats: Reports say that about two months after transplant, the alpha-beta T cells came out of several hundred graft clones that had expanded.

CDR1 is LNHDA and CDR2 is SQIVND in the germline V gene (reference sequence). V was cut by 3 bases and J by 3 bases, with 0 bases left in between. The CDR3 spans 11 residues. As it was prepared, the TCRbeta library received unique molecular identifiers. TCRdb recomputed calls from the PCR reads with MiXCR, one row per CDR3 protein. Of about 120,000 distinct CDR3 sequences in the sample, about 23% were seen once. This clonotype was picked up many times. The antigen remains unidentified. The receptor was isolated from a male patient between 2 and 15 years old who had a stem cell transplant for chronic granulomatous disease, so the T cells may come from the graft donor. Sequencing used PBMCs, mostly from graft donor cells, obtained 180 days after TCRalphabeta/CD19-depleted stem cell transplant. This chain joins TRBV19 and TRBJ2-1; D gene uncertain. This CDR3 is CASSIYNEQFF. CDR3 nucleotide sequence: TGTGCCAGTAGTATCTACAATGAGCAGTTCTTC.